The sequence of this T cell receptor beta chain was determined in a study of blood T cell repertoires in COVID-19. Turning to the study itself: T cells, B-cell-depleted T cells, or PBMCs provided the cDNA or gDNA that served as material.

The method was immunoSEQ multiplex PCR; TCRdb's version includes in-frame clones alone and lacks a portion of them. The sample has roughly 290,000 clones, approximately 88% seen once. Trimming removed 2 bases at V and 4 bases at J, with 11 bases between. The germline CDR1 and CDR2 sequences are MGHRA and YSYEKL. The CDR3 runs to 14 residues. This clone was observed once. The specimen sequenced was PBMCs or T cells enriched from blood (not recorded which). The chain recombines TRBV4-1 with TRBJ1-2; TRBD1 is a possible D gene (5 bases). This TCR was recovered from a woman aged 40 to 50 who had recovered from COVID-19. The CDR3 protein is CASSQPDTIYGYTF. CDR3 sequence (DNA): TGCGCCAGCAGCCAACCGGACACCATCTATGGCTACACCTTC.